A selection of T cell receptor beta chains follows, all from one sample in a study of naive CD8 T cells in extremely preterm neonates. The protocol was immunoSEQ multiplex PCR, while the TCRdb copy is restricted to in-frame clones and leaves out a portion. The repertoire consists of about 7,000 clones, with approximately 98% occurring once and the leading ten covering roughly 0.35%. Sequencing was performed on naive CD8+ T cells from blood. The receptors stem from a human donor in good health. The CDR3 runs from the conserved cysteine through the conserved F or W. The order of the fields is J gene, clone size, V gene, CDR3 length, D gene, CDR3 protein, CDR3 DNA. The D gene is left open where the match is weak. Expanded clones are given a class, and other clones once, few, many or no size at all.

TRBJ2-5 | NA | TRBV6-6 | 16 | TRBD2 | CASSYGGGGGRETQYF | TGTGCCAGCAGTTACGGCGGGGGGGGAGGTCGGGAGACCCAGTACTTC
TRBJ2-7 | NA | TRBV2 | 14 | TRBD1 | CASRRGQGANEQYF | TGTGCCAGCAGAAGGGGACAGGGGGCTAACGAGCAGTACTTC
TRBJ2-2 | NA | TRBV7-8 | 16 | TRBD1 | CASSPPGTGKTGELFF | TGTGCCAGCAGCCCACCGGGGACAGGGAAGACCGGGGAGCTGTTTTTT
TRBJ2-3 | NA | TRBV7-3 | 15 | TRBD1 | CASSKGQGATDTQYF | TGTGCCAGCAGCAAGGGACAGGGGGCGACAGATACGCAGTATTTT
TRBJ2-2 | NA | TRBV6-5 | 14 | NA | CASSFPRNTGELFF | TGTGCCAGCAGTTTCCCCCGGAACACCGGGGAGCTGTTTTTT
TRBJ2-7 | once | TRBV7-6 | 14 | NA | CASSHRGLEREQYF | TGTGCCAGCAGCCATAGAGGGTTAGAACGCGAGCAGTACTTC
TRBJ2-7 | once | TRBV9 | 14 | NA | CASSVSGAGFEQYF | TGTGCCAGCAGCGTATCAGGGGCCGGGTTCGAGCAGTACTTC
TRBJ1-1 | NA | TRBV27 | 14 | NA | CASSSVGGSTEAFF | TGTGCCAGCAGTTCGGTAGGAGGCAGCACTGAAGCTTTCTTT
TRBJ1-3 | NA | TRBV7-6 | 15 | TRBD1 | CASREGQGAGNTIYF | TGTGCCAGCAGGGAGGGACAGGGTGCTGGAAACACCATATATTTT
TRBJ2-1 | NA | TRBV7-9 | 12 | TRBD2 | CASSRSGGEQFF | TGTGCCAGCAGCCGTAGCGGGGGAGAGCAGTTCTTC
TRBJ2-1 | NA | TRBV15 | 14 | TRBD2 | CATSRAQRGNEQFF | TGTGCCACCAGCAGAGCCCAGCGGGGTAATGAGCAGTTCTTC
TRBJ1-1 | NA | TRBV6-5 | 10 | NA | CASGAGEAFF | TGTGCCAGCGGGGCTGGGGAAGCTTTCTTT
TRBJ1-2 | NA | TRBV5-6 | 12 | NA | CASSTYNYGYTF | TGTGCCAGCAGCACCTATAACTATGGCTACACCTTC
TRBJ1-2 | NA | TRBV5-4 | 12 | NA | CASSGDIYGYTF | TGTGCCAGCAGCGGGGACATCTATGGCTACACCTTC
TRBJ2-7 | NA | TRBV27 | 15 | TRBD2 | CASRDLAGGSYEQYF | TGTGCCAGCAGGGATCTAGCGGGGGGCTCCTACGAGCAGTACTTC
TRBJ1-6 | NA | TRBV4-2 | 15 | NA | CASREGTVSNSPLHF | TGTGCCAGCAGGGAGGGGACCGTGAGCAATTCACCCCTCCACTTT
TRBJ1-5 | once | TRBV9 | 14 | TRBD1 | CASSADRGNQPQHF | TGTGCCAGCAGCGCCGACAGGGGAAATCAGCCCCAGCATTTT
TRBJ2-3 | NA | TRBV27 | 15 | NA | CASSSTPYPTDTQYF | TGTGCCAGCTCATCCACGCCCTACCCCACAGATACGCAGTATTTT
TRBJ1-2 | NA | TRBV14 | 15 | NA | CASSQINPGGYGYTF | TGTGCCAGCAGCCAGATCAATCCTGGCGGCTATGGCTACACCTTC
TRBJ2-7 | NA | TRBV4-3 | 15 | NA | CASSQDMGSGDEQYF | TGCGCCAGCAGCCAAGATATGGGATCGGGAGACGAGCAGTACTTC
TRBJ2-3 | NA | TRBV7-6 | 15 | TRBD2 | CASSLGSGGAHTQYF | TGTGCCAGCAGCTTAGGGAGCGGGGGGGCCCATACGCAGTATTTT
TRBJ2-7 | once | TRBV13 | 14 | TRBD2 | CASSSAGGVYEQYF | TGTGCCAGCAGCTCGGCCGGGGGGGTCTACGAGCAGTACTTC
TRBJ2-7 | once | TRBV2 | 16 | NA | CASSEDRAIGSYEQYF | TGTGCCAGCAGTGAAGACAGAGCAATAGGCTCCTACGAGCAGTACTTC
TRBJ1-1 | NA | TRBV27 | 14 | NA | CASSLRGGVAEAFF | TGTGCCAGCAGTTTAAGGGGGGGCGTAGCTGAAGCTTTCTTT
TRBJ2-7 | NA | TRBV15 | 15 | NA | CATSRDRTVPYEQYF | TGTGCCACCAGCAGAGATCGTACAGTCCCCTACGAGCAGTACTTC
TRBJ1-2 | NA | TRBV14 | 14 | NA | CASSHTETNYGYTF | TGTGCCAGCAGCCATACCGAGACTAACTATGGCTACACCTTC
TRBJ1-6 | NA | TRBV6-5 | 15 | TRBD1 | CASSFETGGNSPLHF | TGTGCCAGCAGTTTTGAGACAGGGGGTAATTCACCCCTCCACTTT
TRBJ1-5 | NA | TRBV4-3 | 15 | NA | CASSQDPRANQPQHF | TGCGCCAGCAGCCAAGATCCCAGGGCCAATCAGCCCCAGCATTTT
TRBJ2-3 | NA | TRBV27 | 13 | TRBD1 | CASRGQYPDTQYF | TGTGCCAGCAGGGGACAGTACCCAGATACGCAGTATTTT
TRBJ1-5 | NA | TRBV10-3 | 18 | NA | CAISEVRATPYSNQPQHF | TGTGCCATCAGTGAGGTCAGGGCCACCCCCTATAGCAATCAGCCCCAGCATTTT
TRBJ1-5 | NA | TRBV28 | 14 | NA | CASSLRQGGQPQHF | TGTGCCAGCAGTTTACGGCAGGGTGGTCAGCCCCAGCATTTT
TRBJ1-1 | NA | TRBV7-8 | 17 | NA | CASSWGAGGRVGTEAFF | TGTGCCAGCAGCTGGGGGGCGGGGGGCAGGGTAGGCACTGAAGCTTTCTTT
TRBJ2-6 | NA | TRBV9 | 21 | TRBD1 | CASSVDIRTGGRNAGANVLTF | TGTGCCAGCAGCGTAGATATAAGGACAGGGGGCAGGAACGCTGGGGCCAACGTCCTGACTTTC
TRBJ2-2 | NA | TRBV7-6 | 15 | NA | CASSFGHANTGELFF | TGTGCCAGCAGCTTTGGGCACGCGAACACCGGGGAGCTGTTTTTT
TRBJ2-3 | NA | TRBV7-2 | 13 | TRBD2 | CATSAGGTDTQYF | TGTGCCACCTCAGCGGGGGGCACAGATACGCAGTATTTT
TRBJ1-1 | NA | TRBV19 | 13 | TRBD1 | CASSIRQGSEAFF | TGTGCCAGTAGTATAAGACAGGGATCTGAAGCTTTCTTT
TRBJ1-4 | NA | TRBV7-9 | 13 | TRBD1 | CASPGQPNEKLFF | TGTGCCAGCCCGGGACAGCCTAATGAAAAACTGTTTTTT
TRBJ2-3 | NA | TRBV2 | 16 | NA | CASSWTPGLRTDTQYF | TGTGCCAGCAGTTGGACTCCGGGTCTTCGCACAGATACGCAGTATTTT
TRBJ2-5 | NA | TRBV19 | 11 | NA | CASPLRETQYF | TGTGCCAGCCCGCTGCGAGAGACCCAGTACTTC
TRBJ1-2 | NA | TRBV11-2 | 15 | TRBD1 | CASSSDTGGAYGYTF | TGTGCCAGCAGCTCCGATACAGGGGGCGCCTATGGCTACACCTTC
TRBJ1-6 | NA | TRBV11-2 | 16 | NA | CASSSPGLGLGSPLHF | TGTGCCAGCAGCTCCCCGGGACTGGGGTTGGGGTCACCCCTCCACTTT
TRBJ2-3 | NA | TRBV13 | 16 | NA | CASSLDIGRGTDTQYF | TGTGCCAGCAGCTTAGATATAGGGCGGGGCACAGATACGCAGTATTTT
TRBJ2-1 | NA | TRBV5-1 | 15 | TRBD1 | CASSLYGTGVNEQFF | TGCGCCAGCAGCTTGTATGGGACAGGGGTGAATGAGCAGTTCTTC
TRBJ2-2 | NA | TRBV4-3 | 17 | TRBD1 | CASSRKSGTGRAGELFF | TGCGCCAGCAGCCGCAAATCCGGGACAGGGAGGGCCGGGGAGCTGTTTTTT
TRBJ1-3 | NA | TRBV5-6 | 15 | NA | CASSDLLSPGNTIYF | TGTGCCAGCAGCGATCTCTTAAGCCCGGGAAACACCATATATTTT
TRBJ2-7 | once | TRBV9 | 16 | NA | CASSVAGRGDSYEQYF | TGTGCCAGCAGCGTAGCTGGGAGGGGGGATAGCTACGAGCAGTACTTC